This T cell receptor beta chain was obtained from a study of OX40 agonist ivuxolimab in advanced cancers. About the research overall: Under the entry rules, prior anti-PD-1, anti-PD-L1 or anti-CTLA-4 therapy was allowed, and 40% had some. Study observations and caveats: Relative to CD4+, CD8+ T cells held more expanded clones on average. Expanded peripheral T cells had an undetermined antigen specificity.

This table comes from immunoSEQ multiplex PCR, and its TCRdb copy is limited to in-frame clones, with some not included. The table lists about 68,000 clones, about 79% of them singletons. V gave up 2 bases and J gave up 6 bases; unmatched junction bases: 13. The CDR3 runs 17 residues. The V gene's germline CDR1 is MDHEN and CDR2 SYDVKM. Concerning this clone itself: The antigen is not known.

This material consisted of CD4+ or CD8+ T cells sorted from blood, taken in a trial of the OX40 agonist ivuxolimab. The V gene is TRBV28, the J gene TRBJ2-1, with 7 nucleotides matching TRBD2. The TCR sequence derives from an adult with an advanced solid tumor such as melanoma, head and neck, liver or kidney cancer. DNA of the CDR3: TGTGCCAGCAGTTTACGGTTTTGGGGGAGGGCTTCCAATGAGCAGTTCTTC. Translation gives CASSLRFWGRASNEQFF.